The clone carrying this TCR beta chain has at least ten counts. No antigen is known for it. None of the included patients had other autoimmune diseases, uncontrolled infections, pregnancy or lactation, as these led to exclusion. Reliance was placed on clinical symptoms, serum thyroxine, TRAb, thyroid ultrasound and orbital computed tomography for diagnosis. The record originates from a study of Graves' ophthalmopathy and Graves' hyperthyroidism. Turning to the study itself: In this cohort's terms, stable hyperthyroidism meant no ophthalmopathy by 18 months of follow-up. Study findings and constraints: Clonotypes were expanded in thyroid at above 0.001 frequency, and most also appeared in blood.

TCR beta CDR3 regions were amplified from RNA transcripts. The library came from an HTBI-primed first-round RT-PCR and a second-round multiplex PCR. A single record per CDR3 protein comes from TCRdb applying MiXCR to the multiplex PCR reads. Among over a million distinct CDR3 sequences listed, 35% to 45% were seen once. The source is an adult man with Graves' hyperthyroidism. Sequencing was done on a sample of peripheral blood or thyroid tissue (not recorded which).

CDR3 sequence: CSVRDPAAYEQYF. The CDR3 coding sequence is TGCAGCGTTCGGGACCCTGCTGCCTACGAGCAGTACTTC. The chain employs TRBV29-1 and TRBJ2-7; possibly TRBD1 or TRBD2 for D (5 bases each). Germline loops: CDR1 SQVTM, CDR2 ANQGSEA. Trimming pared 5 bases from V and 2 bases from J, leaving 13 bases between. The CDR3 is 13 amino acids.